Detailed here is one T cell receptor beta chain. Its antigen is unknown. This specimen comes from a study of T cells in tumors after PD-1 blockade. Study-level information: Each patient got pembrolizumab 200 mg every 3 weeks or cemiplimab 350 mg every 2 weeks. On average, peripheral blood gave more than 100,000 TCR templates and under 45,000 unique clonotypes. Some patients also took daily vismodegib 150 mg during anti-PD-1 treatment. Study observations and caveats: Peripheral recruitment is suggested, as some novel exhausted tumor clones were in pre-treatment blood.

Repertoires were generated with immunoSEQ multiplex PCR, while TCRdb's copy carries only in-frame clones and drops some. The table lists some 66,000 clones, approximately 79% of them singletons. The CDR3 spans 18 residues. After removal of 4 bases from V and 0 bases from J, the junction contained 4 bases not matched to a gene. The germline gives CDR1 LGHNT, CDR2 FRNRAP. This material consisted of PBMCs, taken after anti-PD-1 treatment. This TCR derives from a human donor with basal cell carcinoma. The V gene is TRBV12-5, the J gene TRBJ2-2; 14 positions match TRBD2. CDR3 DNA sequence: TGTGCTAGTGGTTGGGGACTAGCGGGGGCCTCGAACACCGGGGAGCTGTTTTTT. Amino acid sequence: CASGWGLAGASNTGELFF.